This passage covers 30 T cell receptor beta chains from one sample sequenced in a study of beta chain features in type 1 diabetes. Sequenced material consisted of expressed TCRB transcripts (all of the isolated RNA was reverse transcribed). Produced via immunoSEQ multiplex PCR; TCRdb's table is partial and in-frame only. The sample includes about 330,000 clones, 11% seen only once; the top ten take around 0.015%. Sequenced input: naive CD4+ T cells from blood. The receptor set was obtained from a young woman in good health.

This clone was detected only a few times. The chain couples TRBV7-2 to TRBJ2-1; the D gene is possibly TRBD1 (6 bases). Germline values: CDR1 SGHTA, CDR2 FQGNSA. This CDR3 spans 13 amino acids. V lost 5 bases, J lost 6 bases, and 11 bases lay in between. DNA for the CDR3: TGTGCCAGCAGCCCAGGGGCGGTCAATGAGCAGTTCTTC. This translates into CASSPGAVNEQFF. Filled out from reference TRBV7-2 and TRBJ2-1, the complete variable domain reads GAGVSQSPSNKVTEKGKDVELRCDPISGHTALYWYRQSLGQGLEFLIYFQGNSAPDKSGLPSDRFSAERTGGSVSTLTIQRTQQEDSAVYLCASSPGAVNEQFFGPGTRLTVL.

As regards this clone: Other nucleotide sequences from this sample produce the same CDR3. J is TRBJ2-7 and V is TRBV30; weak D call: TRBD2 (6 bases). The germline gives CDR1 GTSNPN, CDR2 SVGIG (reference sequence). The V and J ends lost 0 bases and 2 bases respectively, with 8 bases between them. The CDR3 extends over 13 amino acids. CDR3 region: CAWSVAGPYEQYF. As DNA, the CDR3 is TGTGCCTGGAGTGTCGCGGGACCCTACGAGCAGTACTTC.

This clone showed up just a few times. The V and J genes are TRBV4-3 and TRBJ1-2; possibly TRBD1 for D (6 bases). CDR3 length: 16 amino acids. Germline CDR1 reads LGHNA; CDR2 reads YSLEER. The germline V and J ends were trimmed by 0 bases and 4 bases, with 15 bases remaining between them. Here the CDR3 reads CASSQDSQGRLYGYTF. CDR3 bases: TGCGCCAGCAGCCAAGATAGTCAGGGGCGCCTCTATGGCTACACCTTC.

This chain's CDR3 is CASTPYVRDKQETQYF. The DNA for the CDR3 is TGTGCCAGCACCCCGTATGTCCGGGACAAACAAGAGACCCAGTACTTC. The V call is TRBV7-9, the J call TRBJ2-5; perhaps TRBD1 as D (6 bases). This CDR3 contains 16 residues. V shed 7 bases and J shed 2 bases, with 20 bases lying between them. Germline values: CDR1 SEHNR, CDR2 FQNEAQ (reference sequence). Together with reference TRBV7-9 and TRBJ2-5, the CDR3 gives the full variable domain: DTGVSQNPRHKITKRGQNVTFRCDPISEHNRLYWYRQTLGQGPEFLTYFQNEAQLEKSRLLSDRFSAERPKGSFSTLEIQRTEQGDSAMYLCASTPYVRDKQETQYFGPGTRLLVL.

This clone was detected only once. For the CDR3, the DNA is TGTGCCAGCAGTTTATATCCCGGGACAGGGACTGGGGCCAACGTCCTGACTTTC. Its protein is CASSLYPGTGTGANVLTF. The V and J genes are TRBV28 and TRBJ2-6; the match to TRBD1 covers 9 bases. J gave up 2 bases and V 1 base, and 6 bases lay outside the gene matches. CDR3 size: 18 residues. CDR1 MDHEN and CDR2 SYDVKM come from the germline V gene.

The table lists this clone with a few counts. The rearrangement uses TRBV15 and TRBJ1-2; 8 bases map to TRBD1. In germline, CDR1 is LNHNV, CDR2 YYDKDF (reference sequence). With 1 base clipped from V and 4 bases from J, the junction kept 5 bases outside the gene matches. This CDR3 contains 15 residues. This chain's CDR3 is CATSRARQGSYGYTF. CDR3 sequence (DNA): TGTGCCACCAGCAGAGCTAGACAGGGGTCCTATGGCTACACCTTC.

This chain joins TRBV5-4 and TRBJ2-7, with D possibly TRBD2 on 6 matching bases. V was shortened by 4 bases and J by 5 bases, with 16 bases between the two germline ends. This CDR3 region has 14 residues. From germline, CDR1 is SGHNT and CDR2 YYREEE (reference sequence). CDR3 bases: TGTGCCAGCAGCGCCGGAGGGCTCAACCACGAGCAGTACTTC. Amino acid sequence: CASSAGGLNHEQYF.

The chain is built from TRBV7-2 and TRBJ2-5, with D maybe TRBD1 (7 bases). V gave up 2 bases and J gave up 5 bases, with 24 bases separating them. Germline CDR1 and CDR2: SGHTA and FQGNSA. The CDR3 has 18 residues. CDR3 bases: TGTGCCAGCAGCTTATGGTTCTGGGCAGGGGGACGGGGGGAGACCCAGTACTTC. Its translation: CASSLWFWAGGRGETQYF.

V usage is TRBV5-6 and J usage is TRBJ2-3, with D perhaps matching TRBD1 (6 bases). The CDR3 is made up of 16 amino acids. In germline, CDR1 is SGHDT, CDR2 YYEEEE. Trimming took 3 bases from V and 0 from J, leaving 14 bases between them. The CDR3 reads CASSYRTEPSTDTQYF. DNA of the CDR3: TGTGCCAGCAGCTACCGGACAGAGCCTAGCACAGATACGCAGTATTTT.

The V gene is TRBV7-9, the J gene TRBJ2-5; D gene ambiguous. Germline lookup yields CDR1 SEHNR and CDR2 FQNEAQ (reference sequence). The CDR3 has 12 amino acids. V was pared by 2 bases and J by 3 bases, with 4 bases between. The CDR3 reads CASSLTEETQYF. CDR3 bases: TGTGCCAGCAGCTTAACGGAAGAGACCCAGTACTTC.

The J gene is TRBJ2-1, the V gene TRBV29-1, with TRBD1 identical over 11 bases. CDR1 and CDR2 from the germline V gene are SQVTM and ANQGSEA. CDR3 length equals 12 residues. J was trimmed by 7 bases and V by 7 bases; bases with no gene match: 3. The CDR3 nucleotides read TGCAGCGCCCGGGACAGGGGGAATGAGCAGTTCTTC. Protein: CSARDRGNEQFF.

The rearrangement joins TRBV5-1 to TRBJ2-6, with D hard to call. Germline values: CDR1 SGHRS, CDR2 YFSETQ. This CDR3 spans 15 amino acids. V shed 2 bases and J shed 4 bases, with 10 bases lying between them. The CDR3 DNA reads TGCGCCAGCAGCTTTAGCACATCCGGGGCCAACGTCCTGACTTTC. This encodes CASSFSTSGANVLTF.

The sample holds a few counts of this clone. This chain joins TRBV18 and TRBJ2-7, with a possible D match to TRBD1 (6 bases). This CDR3 comprises 13 residues. With 9 bases removed from V and 2 bases from J, the gap between germline ends came to 14 bases. Germline CDR1 and CDR2: KGHSH and LQKENI. This CDR3 is CARVKRDTYEQYF. The CDR3 DNA reads TGTGCCAGAGTCAAACGGGACACCTACGAGCAGTACTTC. Looking up the rest from reference TRBV18 and TRBJ2-7 gives the full variable domain: NAGVMQNPRHLVRRRGQEARLRCSPMKGHSHVYWYRQLPEEGLKFMVYLQKENIIDESGMPKERFSAEFPKEGPSILRIQQVVRGDSAAYFCARVKRDTYEQYFGPGTRLTVT.

The table lists this clone with a few counts. The CDR3 DNA reads as TGCGCCAGCAGCCTCACTCTAGCGGGAGGCGGGTCCTACGAGCAGTACTTC. Translation gives CASSLTLAGGGSYEQYF. The chain recombines TRBV5-1 with TRBJ2-7; TRBD2 matches 11 bases. The CDR3 is made up of 17 amino acids. The V and J ends lost 4 bases and 1 base, in that order; junction bases with no gene match: 10. Germline values: CDR1 SGHRS, CDR2 YFSETQ.

The chain recombines TRBV4-3 with TRBJ2-2; 8 bases are a match to TRBD1. The CDR3 runs to 14 residues. The trim removed 3 bases at V and 4 bases at J, leaving 1 base unmatched. Germline CDR1 is LGHNA and CDR2 is YSLEER. For the CDR3, the DNA is TGCGCCAGCAGCCATACAGGGGGCACCGGGGAGCTGTTTTTT. Translation: CASSHTGGTGELFF.

The V gene is TRBV7-6, the J gene TRBJ2-3, with D tentatively TRBD2 (5 bases). Looked up from germline, CDR1 is SGHVS and CDR2 is FNYEAQ. The CDR3 runs to 17 residues. V gave up 1 base and J gave up 0 bases, with 14 bases separating them. This CDR3 is CASSLGSGLSSTDTQYF. The DNA for the CDR3 is TGTGCCAGCAGCTTAGGAAGCGGACTTAGTAGCACAGATACGCAGTATTTT.

This chain connects TRBV9 to TRBJ1-5, with 7 bases aligning to TRBD1. The CDR3 is 14 amino acids. Germline V gene lookup returns CDR1 SGDLS and CDR2 YYNGEE. Trimming at V came to 4 bases and at J to 4 bases, leaving 5 bases not matched to a gene. CDR3 region: CASSFGTENQPQHF. The CDR3 bases are TGTGCCAGCAGCTTTGGGACAGAAAATCAGCCCCAGCATTTT.

The rearrangement joins TRBV2 to TRBJ2-7, with 9 bases identical to TRBD1. This CDR3 has 14 amino acids. The J segment lost 0 bases and the V segment lost 6 bases, leaving 3 bases of the junction unmatched. Germline loops: CDR1 SNHLY, CDR2 FYNNEI. The CDR3 here is CASRVTGGSYEQYF. CDR3 nucleotide sequence: TGTGCCAGCAGGGTGACAGGGGGCTCCTACGAGCAGTACTTC.

This clone turned up a few times. CDR3 residues: CASSQDRGQGQPQHF. The CDR3 DNA reads TGCGCCAGCAGCCAAGACAGGGGGCAGGGTCAGCCCCAGCATTTT. The chain uses TRBV4-1 and TRBJ1-5; 8 positions agree with TRBD1. Losses at the gene ends were 0 bases for V and 6 bases for J; bases not matched to a gene: 4. The CDR3 consists of 15 residues. Germline V lookup: CDR1 MGHRA, CDR2 YSYEKL.

This clone was seen a handful of times. The chain has TRBV5-4 and TRBJ2-1; 14 bases are a match to TRBD2. Germline values: CDR1 SGHNT, CDR2 YYREEE (reference sequence). The ends lost 4 bases at V and 4 bases at J; junction bases unmatched: 13. The CDR3 has 19 residues. The CDR3 region has the DNA TGTGCCAGCAGCACGGAGGGACTAGCGGGAGTAGGGGTTTACAATGAGCAGTTCTTC. Translating it yields CASSTEGLAGVGVYNEQFF.

This clone was observed a few times. The chain uses TRBV19 and TRBJ2-4; possible D gene TRBD1, 5 bases. The CDR3 is made up of 15 amino acids. Between the trimmed V and J ends, which lost 3 bases and 0 bases, there was a span of 9 bases. Germline V CDR1 and CDR2: LNHDA, SQIVND (reference sequence). The DNA of the CDR3 is TGTGCCAGTAGTATTTATAGGGGAGCCAAAAACATTCAGTACTTC. Amino acid sequence: CASSIYRGAKNIQYF.

In this sample, this clone turned up a few times. The chain has TRBV11-1 and TRBJ2-4; TRBD2 is a possible D gene (6 bases). The V end lost 5 bases, the J end lost 0 bases, and 14 bases lay between the germline ends. The CDR3 has 16 residues. Germline V gives CDR1 SGHAT, CDR2 FQDESV (reference sequence). The CDR3 region has the DNA TGTGCCAGCAGCCCGATGGGGGGAAGAGCCAAAAACATTCAGTACTTC. As protein: CASSPMGGRAKNIQYF.

V gene TRBV27 combines with J gene TRBJ2-1; D remains ambiguous. V lost 4 bases and J lost 0, with 10 bases in between. The CDR3 loop spans 15 amino acids. Germline V gene sequence: CDR1 MNHEY, CDR2 SMNVEV (reference sequence). This CDR3 reads CASSSPANSYNEQFF. In nucleotides, the CDR3 is TGTGCCAGCAGTTCCCCTGCGAACTCCTACAATGAGCAGTTCTTC.

The chain has TRBV5-6 and TRBJ2-5; perhaps TRBD1 as D (5 bases). Trimming took off 0 bases at V and 9 bases at J, with 21 bases between the two ends. Germline V lookup: CDR1 SGHDT, CDR2 YYEEEE. The CDR3 has 16 amino acids. The CDR3 loop reads CASSLVFLSPTRAQYF. The DNA for the CDR3 is TGTGCCAGCAGCTTGGTGTTCCTCTCTCCGACCAGGGCCCAGTACTTC.

This chain connects TRBV29-1 to TRBJ2-5, with 7 bases fitting TRBD2. V gave up 4 bases and J gave up 4 bases; unmatched junction bases: 6. Looked up from germline, CDR1 is SQVTM and CDR2 is ANQGSEA. The CDR3 consists of 13 residues. The CDR3 here is CSVAAGAAETQYF. For the CDR3, the DNA is TGCAGCGTTGCGGCGGGAGCGGCAGAGACCCAGTACTTC.

Of note for this clone: This sample includes further DNA sequences coding for the same CDR3. This chain joins TRBV28 and TRBJ2-7; 8 nucleotides match TRBD1. After removal of 6 bases from V and 2 bases from J, the junction contained 9 bases not matched to a gene. The germline V gene has CDR1 MDHEN and CDR2 SYDVKM. The CDR3 has 15 residues. In DNA, the CDR3 is TGTGCCAGCAGCCACGCCGGGACAGGTGCCTACGAGCAGTACTTC. As protein: CASSHAGTGAYEQYF.

This clone occurred a few times. The chain uses TRBV10-3 and TRBJ2-1, with TRBD2 matching 12 bases. The length of the CDR3 is 15 residues. Germline CDR1 reads ENHRY; CDR2 reads SYGVKD. J gave up 7 bases and V 2 bases, and 3 bases lay outside the gene matches. The CDR3 protein is CAISEPGLAGNEQFF. CDR3 nucleotides: TGTGCCATCAGTGAGCCCGGACTAGCGGGGAATGAGCAGTTCTTC.

The chain employs TRBV10-3 and TRBJ1-1, with D uncertain. This CDR3 is built from 13 residues. Germline CDR1 reads ENHRY; CDR2 reads SYGVKD. V was shortened by 0 bases and J by 9 bases, with 11 bases between the two germline ends. The CDR3 region is CAISESVSHQAFF. For the CDR3, the DNA is TGTGCCATCAGTGAGTCGGTTAGTCACCAAGCTTTCTTT.

The chain combines TRBV9 with TRBJ2-3; TRBD2 matches 9 bases. The germline gives CDR1 SGDLS, CDR2 YYNGEE. The CDR3 covers 17 residues. The V segment lost 0 bases and the J segment 4 bases; nucleotides outside the gene matches: 9. The CDR3 region has the DNA TGTGCCAGCAGCGTAGCTGGGAGTGGGACTAGCCCAGATACGCAGTATTTT. This sequence encodes CASSVAGSGTSPDTQYF.

This clone showed up just a few times. The CDR3 coding sequence is TGTGCCAGCAGTTCAGGGACAGGGGGTGTCAATCAGCCCCAGCATTTT. Encoded protein: CASSSGTGGVNQPQHF. The rearrangement links TRBV7-6 to TRBJ1-5; 11 positions match TRBD1. This CDR3 is 16 amino acids long. V lost 6 bases and J lost 3; bases outside the gene matches: 7. Germline-derived CDR1 and CDR2 are SGHVS and FNYEAQ. Combining the CDR3 with reference TRBV7-6 and TRBJ1-5 gives the whole variable domain GAGVSQSPRYKVTKRGQDVALRCDPISGHVSLYWYRQALGQGPEFLTYFNYEAQQDKSGLPNDRFSAERPEGSISTLTIQRTEQRDSAMYRCASSSGTGGVNQPQHFGDGTRLSIL.